This T cell receptor (beta chain) was identified in a study of T-cell memory formation after mild COVID-19. Study in general: The study found TCR clusters largely donor specific.

TCRdb reprocessed the 5' RACE reads via MiXCR and lists one record per CDR3 protein. The sample has roughly 280,000 distinct CDR3 sequences, less than 9.5% seen once; the top ten hold under 25%. Overall study findings and caveats: CD4+ contracting clones lay mainly in CM and EM, CD8+ ones in EMRA.

Germline V gives CDR1 SGHTA, CDR2 FQGNSA. Trimming shortened V by 8 bases and J by 7 bases, and 18 bases separated the two germline ends. The CDR3 contains 14 residues. The sample holds many counts of this clonotype. Its antigen is unidentified. The V and J genes are TRBV7-2 and TRBJ2-1; D uncertain. This TCR was sampled from a man between 18 and 29 years old who had mild COVID-19 (a few samples of this study predate the infection). Cell type and time point are not known. Sequencing was carried out using PBMCs or a T cell subset sorted from them (not recorded which). The CDR3, as DNA: TGTGCCAGCGGAGAACGAACAGTCCGAAATGAGCAGTTCTTC. Amino acid sequence: CASGERTVRNEQFF.